These 13 T cell receptor beta chains came from one sample sequenced in a study of regulatory T cells in long-lasting Graves disease. Described time point: persistent/refractory GD, antithyroid drugs over 5 years with positive TRAb. PBMCs provided the RNA from which the TCR library was made. TCR beta libraries were built with iRepertoire HTBI primers and Arm-PCR of CDR3 regions. TCRdb recomputed calls from the multiplex PCR reads with MiXCR, one row per CDR3 protein. Of fewer than 550,000 distinct CDR3 sequences in the sample, roughly 21% were seen once. The source was peripheral blood mononuclear cells (PBMCs), collected when the disease was refractory, from a patient treated with antithyroid drugs. The receptors stem from a female donor with Graves disease.

The rearrangement joins TRBV20-1 to TRBJ1-5; TRBD1 is a possible D gene (6 bases). The CDR3 spans 12 residues. Germline V gene sequence: CDR1 DFQATT, CDR2 SNEGSKA (reference sequence). Trimming stripped 6 bases from V and 6 bases from J, with 12 bases between. CDR3 protein: CSAGGLGQPQHF. The CDR3 DNA sequence: TGCAGTGCAGGGGGGTTGGGTCAGCCCCAGCATTTT.

This clonotype was seen repeatedly, ten times or more. The J gene is TRBJ2-5, the V gene TRBV12-3 or TRBV12-4, with TRBD2 as a possible D gene (5 bases). The CDR3 runs 12 residues. Trimming shortened V by 9 bases and J by 4 bases, and 12 bases separated the two germline ends. The chain's CDR3 is CASSEHGETQYF. CDR3 in DNA: TGTGCCAGTAGCGAACACGGAGAGACCCAGTACTTC.

This clonotype was detected many times. The J gene is TRBJ1-1, the V gene TRBV28, with 8 bases lining up with TRBD1. The J segment lost 1 base and the V segment lost 7 bases, leaving 5 bases of the junction unmatched. Germline-derived CDR1 and CDR2 are MDHEN and SYDVKM. This CDR3 contains 14 residues. The CDR3 is CASNPDRGNTEAFF. The CDR3 DNA follows: TGTGCCAGCAATCCTGACAGGGGGAACACTGAAGCTTTCTTT. The full variable domain, completed using reference TRBV28 and TRBJ1-1, is DVKVTQSSRYLVKRTGEKVFLECVQDMDHENMFWYRQDPGLGLRLIYFSYDVKMKEKGDIPEGYSVSREKKERFSLILESASTNQTSMYLCASNPDRGNTEAFFGQGTRLTVV.

This clonotype was picked up many times. This rearrangement joins TRBV11-2 to TRBJ1-4; possible D gene TRBD1, 6 bases. The V end was cut by 3 bases, the J end by 3 bases, with 17 bases between. This CDR3 has 17 amino acids. Germline V gives CDR1 SGHAT, CDR2 FQNNGV. CDR3 nucleotide sequence: TGTGCCAGCAGCTTGTCTCGTTACAGGGAGGCTAATGAAAAACTGTTTTTT. Encoded protein: CASSLSRYREANEKLFF.

V is TRBV28 and J is TRBJ2-3; TRBD1 aligns across 7 bases. The CDR3 runs 19 residues. Germline V lookup: CDR1 MDHEN, CDR2 SYDVKM. Trimming cost V 2 bases and J 0 bases; bases outside gene matches: 14. The CDR3 loop is CASSLQGTALELSTDTQYF. CDR3 coding DNA: TGTGCCAGCAGTTTACAGGGGACAGCCCTTGAGCTTAGCACAGATACGCAGTATTTT. The variable domain in full, with the rest retrieved from reference TRBV28 and TRBJ2-3, is DVKVTQSSRYLVKRTGEKVFLECVQDMDHENMFWYRQDPGLGLRLIYFSYDVKMKEKGDIPEGYSVSREKKERFSLILESASTNQTSMYLCASSLQGTALELSTDTQYFGPGTRLTVL.

This clonotype came up a few times. The chain employs TRBV29-1 and TRBJ2-1; 8 bases fit TRBD1. The CDR3 runs 14 residues. J gave up 7 bases and V 1 base, and 6 bases lay outside the gene matches. Germline assignment: CDR1 SQVTM and CDR2 ANQGSEA. CDR3: CSVEGQGALNEQFF. The CDR3 DNA reads TGCAGCGTTGAAGGCCAGGGGGCGCTTAATGAGCAGTTCTTC.

This clonotype has only a few counts. The chain uses TRBV29-1 and TRBJ2-5; D uncertain. This CDR3 contains 11 residues. Germline CDR1 and CDR2: SQVTM and ANQGSEA. Trimming cost V 6 bases and J 3 bases, with 8 bases left between them. This CDR3 is CSVLGEETQYF. CDR3 nucleotide sequence: TGCAGCGTCCTGGGTGAAGAGACCCAGTACTTC.

This clonotype was recorded many times. This chain connects TRBV12-3 or TRBV12-4 to TRBJ1-1; possibly TRBD1 for D (5 bases). Trimming cost V 10 bases and J 7 bases, with 13 bases left between them. The CDR3 length is 11 residues. In nucleotides, the CDR3 is TGTGCCACCATTCAGGGTAATGAAGCTTTCTTT. Its protein is CATIQGNEAFF.

About this clonotype itself: A read error may explain this, as a much larger clone is one base away. The chain carries TRBV5-6 and TRBJ1-2, with TRBD1 as a possible D gene (6 bases). The germline V gene encodes CDR1 SGHDT and CDR2 YYEEEE. The CDR3 contains 18 residues. CDR3 protein: CANSGLYVQGSNLYGYTF. Here the CDR3 DNA reads TGTGCCAACAGCGGGCTCTATGTGCAGGGGTCGAACCTTTATGGCTACACCTTC.

The sample holds many counts of this clonotype. The chain recombines TRBV2 with TRBJ1-6; no definite D call. V was shortened by 6 bases and J by 7 bases, with 7 bases between the two germline ends. The germline V gene encodes CDR1 SNHLY and CDR2 FYNNEI. The CDR3 has 12 residues. The CDR3 region has the DNA TGTGCCAGCAGGAGTCGGAATTCACCCCTCCACTTT. Amino acids: CASRSRNSPLHF.

The rearrangement links TRBV29-1 to TRBJ2-7, with a possible D match to TRBD2 (7 bases). Trimming cost V 1 base and J 7 bases, with 14 bases left between them. This CDR3 has 13 residues. The germline V gene has CDR1 SQVTM and CDR2 ANQGSEA. The CDR3 DNA follows: TGCAGCGTTGAAGGGGGGGCTAGCGGAGAGCAGTACTTC. Its translation: CSVEGGASGEQYF.

The chain joins TRBV9 to TRBJ1-3; TRBD1 is a possible D gene (5 bases). The CDR3 contains 19 residues. Looked up from germline, CDR1 is SGDLS and CDR2 is YYNGEE. V was shortened by 2 bases and J by 0 bases, with 21 bases between the two germline ends. The CDR3 nucleotides are TGTGCCAGCAGCGTCTCAAAAGGGGAGCTTAATAACTCTGGAAACACCATATATTTT. It codes for CASSVSKGELNNSGNTIYF.

Of note for this clonotype: A much larger clone lies a single base off, so this may be a read error. This sequence joins TRBV20-1 and TRBJ1-2, with a weak D call TRBD1 (6 bases). V lost 5 bases and J lost 3, with 13 bases in between. Germline V gives CDR1 DFQATT, CDR2 SNEGSKA (reference sequence). The CDR3 consists of 13 residues. The chain's CDR3 is CSAEDGGDYGYTF. The CDR3 DNA sequence: TGCAGTGCTGAGGACGGGGGCGACTATGGCTACACCTTC.